The 15 T cell receptor beta chains in this list originate from one sample, sequenced in a study of identical twins' blood T cells. TCRdb passed the 5' RACE reads through MiXCR, listing each CDR3 protein once. The table lists 350,000 to 450,000 distinct CDR3 sequences, roughly 28% of them singletons. Sequencing used PBMCs. The receptors here all came from a woman aged 18-55 years in good health.

This clonotype was seen a few times. V is TRBV7-9 and J is TRBJ2-1; a weak D match, TRBD2 (6 bases). This CDR3 is 15 amino acids long. Germline V gives CDR1 SEHNR, CDR2 FQNEAQ (reference sequence). The V gene lost 8 bases and the J gene lost 3 bases, with 17 bases spanning the gap. CDR3 nucleotides: TGTGCCAGCCAGCGAGGGAGCGGGTACTACAATGAGCAGTTCTTC. Its protein product is CASQRGSGYYNEQFF.

This chain uses TRBV2 with TRBJ1-1, with D unclear. V was cut by 6 bases and J by 1 base, with 9 bases left in between. This CDR3 comprises 13 residues. Germline V lookup: CDR1 SNHLY, CDR2 FYNNEI. Here the CDR3 DNA reads TGTGCCAGCAGACCCGATTCGAACACTGAAGCTTTCTTT. It specifies CASRPDSNTEAFF.

This clonotype has just a few counts. This chain connects TRBV28 to TRBJ1-1; perhaps TRBD1 as D (6 bases). Trimming took 6 bases from V and 10 from J, leaving 12 bases between them. Looked up from germline, CDR1 is MDHEN and CDR2 is SYDVKM. CDR3 length equals 11 residues. The CDR3 sequence: CASSQGRVAFF. Here the CDR3 DNA reads TGTGCCAGCAGCCAGGGGAGGGTAGCTTTCTTT. Drawing the rest from reference TRBV28 and TRBJ1-1, the complete variable domain is DVKVTQSSRYLVKRTGEKVFLECVQDMDHENMFWYRQDPGLGLRLIYFSYDVKMKEKGDIPEGYSVSREKKERFSLILESASTNQTSMYLCASSQGRVAFFGQGTRLTVV.

As regards this clonotype: At one end, the junction sequence differs from germline, possibly due to a read error. The chain uses TRBV28 and TRBJ1-2; D is unresolved. CDR3 length: 14 amino acids. Germline V gene lookup returns CDR1 MDHEN and CDR2 SYDVKM. In nucleotides, the CDR3 is TGTGCCAGCAGTCCCCATTCTAGAGGCTATGGCTACACCTTT. Translation: CASSPHSRGYGYTF.

This clonotype turned up a few times. This sequence joins TRBV14 and TRBJ1-2; D call uncertain. Germline V CDR1 and CDR2: SGHDN, FVKESK. Trimming took 3 bases from V and 3 from J, leaving 14 bases between them. This CDR3 is 15 amino acids long. The CDR3 protein is CASSQAPLSDYGYTF. Written as DNA, the CDR3 is TGTGCCAGCAGCCAGGCACCTCTAAGTGACTATGGCTACACCTTC.

There are many counts of this clonotype. This chain links TRBV29-1 with TRBJ2-7; D remains ambiguous. The germline V gene has CDR1 SQVTM and CDR2 ANQGSEA. The CDR3 has 14 amino acids. V lost 4 bases, J lost 2 bases, and 15 bases lay in between. CDR3 in DNA: TGCAGCGTTGGGGGTTCCCCAGAAACCTACGAGCAGTACTTC. Amino acid sequence: CSVGGSPETYEQYF.

The rearrangement uses TRBV4-3 and TRBJ2-7, with D unclear. CDR1 is LGHNA, CDR2 YSLEER, per germline. The CDR3 has 14 amino acids. Trimming left V 0 bases short and J 7 bases short, with 13 bases between. The CDR3 loop reads CASSQDGEVGEQYF. The CDR3 DNA reads TGCGCCAGCAGCCAAGATGGGGAAGTGGGAGAGCAGTACTTC.

The chain combines TRBV11-2 with TRBJ2-5; D gene unclear. This CDR3 is built from 12 residues. Trimming cost V 2 bases and J 5 bases, with 6 bases left between them. Per the germline V gene, CDR1 is SGHAT and CDR2 is FQNNGV. The CDR3 sequence is CASSLNTETQYF. DNA for the CDR3: TGTGCCAGCAGCTTAAATACGGAGACCCAGTACTTC.

This clonotype was recorded a few times. The rearrangement uses TRBV7-9 and TRBJ2-1; D gene unclear. Deletions cut 3 bases from V and 8 bases from J, with 8 bases between. CDR1 is SEHNR and CDR2 is FQNEAQ in the germline V gene (reference sequence). The length of the CDR3 is 12 residues. The CDR3 nucleotides read TGTGCCAGCAGCTTGCTCCAACATGAGCAGTTCTTC. Encoded protein: CASSLLQHEQFF.

This clonotype turned up a few times. The J gene is TRBJ2-5, the V gene TRBV20-1; D gene unclear. The CDR3 contains 11 residues. The V gene's germline CDR1 is DFQATT and CDR2 SNEGSKA (reference sequence). The DNA of the CDR3 is TGCAGCGCCCCAGCCCAAGAGACCCAGTACTTC. Its translation: CSAPAQETQYF.

The genes are TRBV6-6 and TRBJ2-2; 10 nucleotides match TRBD1. The CDR3 is 14 amino acids. The germline V gene encodes CDR1 MNHNY and CDR2 SVGAGI (reference sequence). Losses at the gene ends were 10 bases for V and 6 bases for J; bases not matched to a gene: 8. CDR3 sequence: CATSTGGFAGELFF. The CDR3 bases are TGTGCCACCTCGACAGGGGGCTTCGCCGGGGAGCTGTTTTTT.

There are many counts of this clonotype. The chain carries TRBV2 and TRBJ2-2; no clear D gene. This CDR3 region has 13 residues. V lost 8 bases to trimming and J lost 1 base, with 8 bases between them. Germline CDR1 SNHLY, CDR2 FYNNEI. The CDR3 here is CASVVRNTGELFF. DNA of the CDR3: TGTGCCAGCGTTGTCAGGAACACCGGGGAGCTGTTTTTT.

V is TRBV27 and J is TRBJ2-5; 7 bases fit TRBD2. V lost 8 bases to trimming and J lost 8 bases; unmatched junction nucleotides: 8. Germline lookup yields CDR1 MNHEY and CDR2 SMNVEV (reference sequence). The CDR3 is 12 amino acids. The CDR3: CASSVEAGTQYF. In DNA form, the CDR3 reads TGTGCCAGCTCTGTAGAAGCGGGAACCCAGTACTTC.

V is TRBV7-9 and J is TRBJ2-7; D remains unclear. Trimming left V 5 bases short and J 3 bases short, with 14 bases between. The CDR3 sequence is 14 residues long. Germline V gives CDR1 SEHNR, CDR2 FQNEAQ (reference sequence). The CDR3, as DNA: TGTGCCAGCAGCCCTACCTCAAGTTACTACGAGCAGTACTTC. This translates into CASSPTSSYYEQYF.

The rearrangement uses TRBV6-2 or TRBV6-3 and TRBJ1-5, with no clear D. In germline, CDR1 is MNHEY, CDR2 SVGEGT. The V gene lost 0 bases and the J gene lost 6 bases, with 3 bases spanning the gap. The CDR3 is 12 residues long. In DNA, the CDR3 is TGTGCCAGCAGTTACTCTACTCAGCCCCAGCATTTT. This codes for CASSYSTQPQHF.